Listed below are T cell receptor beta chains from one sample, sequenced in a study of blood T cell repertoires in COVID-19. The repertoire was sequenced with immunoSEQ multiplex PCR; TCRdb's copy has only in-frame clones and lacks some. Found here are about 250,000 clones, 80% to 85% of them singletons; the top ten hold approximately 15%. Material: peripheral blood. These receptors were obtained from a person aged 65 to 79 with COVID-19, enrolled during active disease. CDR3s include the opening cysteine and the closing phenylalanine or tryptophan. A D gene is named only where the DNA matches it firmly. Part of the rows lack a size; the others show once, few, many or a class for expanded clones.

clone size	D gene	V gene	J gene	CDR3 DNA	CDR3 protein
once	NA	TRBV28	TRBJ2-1	TGTGCCAGCGGGCTCTTCTACAATGAGCAGTTCTTC	CASGLFYNEQFF
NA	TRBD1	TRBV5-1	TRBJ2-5	TGCGCCAGCAGCCAGATGGGACAGGGGACGGGAGAGACCCAGTACTTC	CASSQMGQGTGETQYF
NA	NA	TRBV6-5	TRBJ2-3	TGTGCCAGCAGCCGGGACTCCCCCCGCACAGATACGCAGTATTTT	CASSRDSPRTDTQYF
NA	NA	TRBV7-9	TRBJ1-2	TGTGCCAGCAGCGGACCGACAGAGCTGGGAGGCTACACCTTC	CASSGPTELGGYTF
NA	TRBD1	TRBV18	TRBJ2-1	TGTGCCAGTCCCGTTTCTCGCAGACAGGGCAATGAGCAGTTCTTC	CASPVSRRQGNEQFF
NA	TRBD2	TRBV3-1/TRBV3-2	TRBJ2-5	TGTGCCAGCAGCCCCCGACTAGCGGGAGGGCCGGAGACCCAGTACTTC	CASSPRLAGGPETQYF
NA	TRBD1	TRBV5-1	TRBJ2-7	TGCGCCAGCAGCACGGACAGGGCATCCTACGAGCAGTACTTC	CASSTDRASYEQYF
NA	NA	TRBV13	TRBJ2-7	TGTGCCAGCAGCGAACGGACAGTCCGTAGCTCCTACGAGCAGTACTTC	CASSERTVRSSYEQYF
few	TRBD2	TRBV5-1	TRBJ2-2	TGCGCCAGCAGCGAAGCGGGAGAGAACACCGGGGAGCTGTTTTTT	CASSEAGENTGELFF
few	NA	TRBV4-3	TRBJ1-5	TGCGCCAGCAGCTTCAGACAGGGCAATCAGCCCCAGCATTTT	CASSFRQGNQPQHF
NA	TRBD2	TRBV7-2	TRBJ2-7	TGTGCCAGCAGCTTACCCCCGGCTAGCGGGATAAATTACGAGCAGTACTTC	CASSLPPASGINYEQYF
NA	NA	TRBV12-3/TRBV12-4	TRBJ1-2	TGTGCCAGCAGTCTAACAGGGTCCCATGGCTACACCTTC	CASSLTGSHGYTF
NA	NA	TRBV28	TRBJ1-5	TGTGCCAGCAGTTTCAGGGCCTCCGCCCCCCCGAGCAATCAGCCCCAGCATTTT	CASSFRASAPPSNQPQHF
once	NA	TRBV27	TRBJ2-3	TGTGCCAGCAGCCCGGGCACAGATACGCAGTATTTT	CASSPGTDTQYF
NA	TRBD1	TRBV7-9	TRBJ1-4	TGTGCCAGCAGCCAATCAGGGGGCGCGAATGAAAAACTGTTTTTT	CASSQSGGANEKLFF
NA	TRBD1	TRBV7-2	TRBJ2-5	TGTGCCAGCAGCGAGGACAGGGGGCAAGAGACCCAGTACTTC	CASSEDRGQETQYF
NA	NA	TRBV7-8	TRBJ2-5	TGTGCCAGCAGCCAACACACAGAGACCCAGTACTTC	CASSQHTETQYF
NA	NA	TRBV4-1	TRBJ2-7	TGCGCCAGCAGCCAATTAGTAAAGGCAGGGGGGTACGAGCAGTACTTC	CASSQLVKAGGYEQYF
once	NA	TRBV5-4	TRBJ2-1	TGTGCCAGCAGCGATGGGGTCGGACACTACAATGAGCAGTTCTTC	CASSDGVGHYNEQFF
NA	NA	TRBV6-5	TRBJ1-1	TGTGCCATTCAAAAAACTGAAGCTTTCTTT	CAIQKTEAFF
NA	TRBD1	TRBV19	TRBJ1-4	TGTGCCAGTAGTATTGGGGGACAGGCTAATGAAAAACTGTTTTTT	CASSIGGQANEKLFF
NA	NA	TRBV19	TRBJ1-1	TGTGCCAGTAGTATCCTCAGGGGAACTAACACTGAAGCTTTCTTT	CASSILRGTNTEAFF
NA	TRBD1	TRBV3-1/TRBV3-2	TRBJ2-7	TGTGCCAGCAGCCAAACCGGGACAGGGGAATTCGAGCAGTACTTC	CASSQTGTGEFEQYF
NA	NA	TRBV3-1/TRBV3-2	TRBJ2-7	TGTGCCAGCAGCCGAGGAGTCCACGTCGTGTACGAGCAGTACTTC	CASSRGVHVVYEQYF
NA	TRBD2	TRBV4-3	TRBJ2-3	TGCGCCAGCAGCCAAGATGGCGGGGGAGCCTCAGGTACGCAGTATTTT	CASSQDGGGASGTQYF
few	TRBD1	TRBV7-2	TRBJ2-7	TGTGCCAGCAGCAGACAGGGGGCCGTTGACGAGCAGTACTTC	CASSRQGAVDEQYF
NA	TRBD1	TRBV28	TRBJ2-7	TGTGCCAGCAGTCTAAGACAGGGGACCTACGAGCAGTACTTC	CASSLRQGTYEQYF